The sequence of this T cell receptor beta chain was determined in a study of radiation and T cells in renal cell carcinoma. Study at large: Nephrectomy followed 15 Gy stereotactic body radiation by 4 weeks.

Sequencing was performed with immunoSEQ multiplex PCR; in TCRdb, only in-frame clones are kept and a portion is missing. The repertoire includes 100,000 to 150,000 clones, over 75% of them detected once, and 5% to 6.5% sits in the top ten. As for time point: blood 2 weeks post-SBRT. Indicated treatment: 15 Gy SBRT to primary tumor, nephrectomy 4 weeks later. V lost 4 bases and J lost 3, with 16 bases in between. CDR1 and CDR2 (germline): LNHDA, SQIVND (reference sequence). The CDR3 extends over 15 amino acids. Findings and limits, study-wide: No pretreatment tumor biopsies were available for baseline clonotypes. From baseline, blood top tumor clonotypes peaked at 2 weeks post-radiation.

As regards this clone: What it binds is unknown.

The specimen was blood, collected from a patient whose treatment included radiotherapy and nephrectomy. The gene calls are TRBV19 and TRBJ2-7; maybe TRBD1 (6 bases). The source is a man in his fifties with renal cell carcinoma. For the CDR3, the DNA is TGTGCCAGTAGTAGGACAGATCCGGGAAACTACGAGCAGTACTTC. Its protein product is CASSRTDPGNYEQYF. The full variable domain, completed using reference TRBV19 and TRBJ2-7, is DGGITQSPKYLFRKEGQNVTLSCEQNLNHDAMYWYRQDPGQGLRLIYYSQIVNDFQKGDIAEGYSVSREKKESFPLTVTSAQKNPTAFYLCASSRTDPGNYEQYFGPGTRLTVT.